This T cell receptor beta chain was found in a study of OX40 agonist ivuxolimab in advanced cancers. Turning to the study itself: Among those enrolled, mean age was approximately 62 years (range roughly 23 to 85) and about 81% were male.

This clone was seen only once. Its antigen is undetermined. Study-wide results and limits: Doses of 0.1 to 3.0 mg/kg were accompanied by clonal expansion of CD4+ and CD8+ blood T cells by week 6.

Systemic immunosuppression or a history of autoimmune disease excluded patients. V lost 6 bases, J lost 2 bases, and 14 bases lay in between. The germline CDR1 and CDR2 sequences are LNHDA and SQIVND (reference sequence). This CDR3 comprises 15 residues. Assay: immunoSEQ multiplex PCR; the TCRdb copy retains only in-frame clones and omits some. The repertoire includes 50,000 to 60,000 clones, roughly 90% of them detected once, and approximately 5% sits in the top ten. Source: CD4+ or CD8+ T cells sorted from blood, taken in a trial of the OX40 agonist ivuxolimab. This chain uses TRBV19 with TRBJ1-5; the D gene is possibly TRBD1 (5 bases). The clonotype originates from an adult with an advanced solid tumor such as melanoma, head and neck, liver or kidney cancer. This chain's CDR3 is CASRTYGGGNQPQHF. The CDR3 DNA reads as TGTGCCAGTAGGACCTATGGGGGAGGCAATCAGCCCCAGCATTTT.